A few counts support the clone carrying this T cell receptor (beta chain). V was clipped by 6 bases and J by 6 bases; unmatched bases: 10. The V gene's germline CDR1 is LGHDT and CDR2 YNNKEL (reference sequence). This CDR3 comprises 14 residues. In the original analysis: The assay estimated nucleated cells by amplifying reference gene primers. TCRdb keeps only in-frame clones here, not all; method: immunoSEQ multiplex PCR. V, J and clone size are those of that table, while D and trimming were read from the DNA. The sample carries 300,000 or so clones, 90% recorded once. The sample originates from a study of blood T cell repertoires in COVID-19. Looking at the study overall: Researchers got acute and convalescent COVID-19 samples from the United States, Italy and Spain.

Seattle's cohort entered during active infection and was followed longitudinally. Sequenced material: peripheral blood. This rearrangement joins TRBV3-1 (or the pseudogene TRBV3-2) to TRBJ2-5; 7 nucleotides align to TRBD2. The sequence was obtained from a woman under 40 with COVID-19, enrolled during active disease. CDR3 in amino acids: CASRKREAGKTQYF. The DNA for the CDR3 is TGTGCCAGCAGAAAACGGGAGGCGGGGAAGACCCAGTACTTC.